The next 16 T cell receptor beta chains were all read from a single sample in a study of cytomegalovirus exposure and HLA in healthy donors. The PCR used 60 Vbeta and 13 Jbeta primers. This table comes from immunoSEQ multiplex PCR, and its TCRdb copy is limited to in-frame clones, with some not included. This table has about 250,000 clones, roughly 73% appearing once. The source material was PBMCs. Every receptor here comes from a boy aged 5-17 years in good health and CMV-seronegative.

This clone was seen only a few times. This rearrangement joins TRBV27 to TRBJ2-7; D perhaps matches TRBD1 (6 bases). CDR1 and CDR2 from the germline V gene are MNHEY and SMNVEV (reference sequence). CDR3 length equals 12 residues. The V gene lost 5 bases and the J gene lost 5 bases, with 10 bases spanning the gap. Here the CDR3 DNA reads TGTGCCAGCAGTCCCCGGACAGACGAGCAGTACTTC. Translated: CASSPRTDEQYF.

V and J are TRBV5-6 and TRBJ1-2; a possible D gene is TRBD1 (5 bases). CDR3 length equals 15 residues. Germline V gene sequence: CDR1 SGHDT, CDR2 YYEEEE. V was trimmed by 0 bases and J by 2 bases, leaving 11 bases between them. CDR3 region: CASSLAGGVNYGYTF. The CDR3 bases are TGTGCCAGCAGCTTGGCCGGGGGGGTGAACTATGGCTACACCTTC.

CDR3 protein: CASSAGQGAYEQYF. The CDR3 nucleotides are TGTGCCAGCTCGGCTGGACAGGGGGCGTACGAGCAGTACTTC. The chain employs TRBV18 and TRBJ2-7; 11 bases fit TRBD1. CDR1 and CDR2 (germline): KGHSH, LQKENI. The CDR3 sequence is 14 residues long. V shed 6 bases and J 4 bases; nucleotides not matched to a gene: 5.

The chain joins TRBV9 to TRBJ2-5; D is possibly TRBD1 (6 bases). The end of the DNA aligns better with TRBJ2-7, so the J call may be wrong. The length of the CDR3 is 14 residues. Germline V gene lookup returns CDR1 SGDLS and CDR2 YYNGEE. The CDR3 nucleotides are TGTGCCAGCAGCGGCGGTGAGGGGGCCTACGAGCAGTACTTC. Translating gives CASSGGEGAYEQYF.

The V call is TRBV6-1, the J call TRBJ2-1; D is ambiguous. In germline, CDR1 is MNHNS, CDR2 SASEGT. The CDR3 runs 12 residues. V lost 5 bases to trimming and J lost 4 bases, with 6 bases between them. CDR3 nucleotide sequence: TGTGCCAGCAGTAGCGATTACAATGAGCAGTTCTTC. It is translated as CASSSDYNEQFF.

The V gene is TRBV2, the J gene TRBJ2-7; D is uncertain. CDR3 length equals 12 residues. Per germline, CDR1 SNHLY and CDR2 FYNNEI. Trimming shortened V by 5 bases and J by 1 base, and 6 bases separated the two germline ends. CDR3: CASSYTSYEQYF. DNA for the CDR3: TGTGCCAGCAGTTATACTTCCTACGAGCAGTACTTC.

The chain couples TRBV15 to TRBJ1-2; D remains unclear. CDR1 is LNHNV, CDR2 YYDKDF, per germline (reference sequence). The CDR3 length is 16 residues. The V gene lost 0 bases and the J gene lost 8 bases, with 19 bases spanning the gap. This CDR3 is CATSRDRLWEGSGYTF. The CDR3 nucleotides read TGTGCCACCAGCAGAGATAGGTTGTGGGAGGGATCGGGCTACACCTTC.

The rearrangement uses TRBV4-2 and TRBJ2-5, with 11 bases that match TRBD2. The CDR3 has 17 amino acids. J gave up 6 bases and V 4 bases, and 13 bases lay outside the gene matches. Germline CDR1 reads LGHNA; CDR2 reads YNFKEQ. CDR3 coding DNA: TGTGCCAGCAGCCCAGGGGGGACCGGGACTAGCGGAAAGACCCAGTACTTC. It encodes CASSPGGTGTSGKTQYF.

This clone occurred a few times. This rearrangement joins TRBV11-2 to TRBJ2-1; 10 bases match TRBD2. The CDR3 runs 15 residues. Unmatched junction bases numbered 3, after V lost 0 bases and J lost 7 bases. Germline lookup yields CDR1 SGHAT and CDR2 FQNNGV. The chain's CDR3 is CASSLEGLARNEQFF. DNA of the CDR3: TGTGCCAGCAGCTTAGAGGGACTAGCGCGAAATGAGCAGTTCTTC.

The rearrangement uses TRBV11-2 and TRBJ2-7; 8 bases align to TRBD2. CDR3 size: 17 residues. Per the germline V gene, CDR1 is SGHAT and CDR2 is FQNNGV. J gave up 1 base and V 0 bases, and 8 bases lay outside the gene matches. In DNA form, the CDR3 reads TGTGCCAGCAGCTTAGATTACGGGGGGGGCATTTCCTACGAGCAGTACTTC. It is translated as CASSLDYGGGISYEQYF.

The rearrangement joins TRBV5-1 to TRBJ2-5; 8 bases are shared with TRBD1. Unmatched junction bases numbered 5, after V lost 3 bases and J lost 4 bases. CDR1 SGHRS and CDR2 YFSETQ come from the germline V gene. The CDR3 extends over 14 amino acids. CDR3 in amino acids: CASSYDRGRETQYF. As DNA, the CDR3 is TGCGCCAGCAGCTACGACAGGGGAAGAGAGACCCAGTACTTC.

The V and J genes are TRBV6-1 and TRBJ1-1; no definite D call. The CDR3 has 13 residues. Germline V gene sequence: CDR1 MNHNS, CDR2 SASEGT. Trimming took 4 bases from V and 0 from J, leaving 6 bases between them. Here the CDR3 reads CASSAVMNTEAFF. Written as DNA, the CDR3 is TGTGCCAGCAGTGCCGTTATGAACACTGAAGCTTTCTTT.

V gene TRBV18 combines with J gene TRBJ1-1; 12 nucleotides agree with TRBD1. The germline gives CDR1 KGHSH, CDR2 LQKENI. V gave up 5 bases and J gave up 8 bases; unmatched junction bases: 12. The CDR3 is 16 residues long. For the CDR3, the DNA is TGTGCCAGCTCATCGGTTTCCGGGACAGGGGGCGGCGAAGCTTTCTTT. Amino acid sequence: CASSSVSGTGGGEAFF. Based on the CDR3 plus reference TRBV18 and TRBJ1-1, the full variable domain is NAGVMQNPRHLVRRRGQEARLRCSPMKGHSHVYWYRQLPEEGLKFMVYLQKENIIDESGMPKERFSAEFPKEGPSILRIQQVVRGDSAAYFCASSSVSGTGGGEAFFGQGTRLTVV.

J is TRBJ2-1 and V is TRBV2; D not resolved. V lost 3 bases to trimming and J lost 0 bases, with 12 bases between them. This CDR3 is built from 16 residues. Germline-derived CDR1 and CDR2 are SNHLY and FYNNEI. The CDR3 DNA reads as TGTGCCAGCAGTGACGCCCTGGGCAGCTCCTACAATGAGCAGTTCTTC. The encoded protein is CASSDALGSSYNEQFF.

The table lists this clone with a few counts. The chain uses TRBV27 and TRBJ1-2, with 8 bases matching TRBD1. Germline values: CDR1 MNHEY, CDR2 SMNVEV (reference sequence). The CDR3 is 17 amino acids. The ends lost 3 bases at V and 3 bases at J; junction bases unmatched: 12. CDR3 in amino acids: CASSLHSIMGQDYGYTF. DNA for the CDR3: TGTGCCAGCAGTTTGCATTCAATTATGGGACAGGACTATGGCTACACCTTC.

This clone was seen more than once but under ten times. The chain employs TRBV25-1 and TRBJ2-7, with D possibly being TRBD2 (6 bases). Germline V lookup: CDR1 MGHDK, CDR2 SYGVNS. Trimming cost V 7 bases and J 2 bases, with 12 bases left between them. This CDR3 contains 13 residues. The CDR3 loop is CASTPGGTYEQYF. The CDR3 nucleotides read TGTGCCAGCACGCCTGGAGGGACCTACGAGCAGTACTTC.